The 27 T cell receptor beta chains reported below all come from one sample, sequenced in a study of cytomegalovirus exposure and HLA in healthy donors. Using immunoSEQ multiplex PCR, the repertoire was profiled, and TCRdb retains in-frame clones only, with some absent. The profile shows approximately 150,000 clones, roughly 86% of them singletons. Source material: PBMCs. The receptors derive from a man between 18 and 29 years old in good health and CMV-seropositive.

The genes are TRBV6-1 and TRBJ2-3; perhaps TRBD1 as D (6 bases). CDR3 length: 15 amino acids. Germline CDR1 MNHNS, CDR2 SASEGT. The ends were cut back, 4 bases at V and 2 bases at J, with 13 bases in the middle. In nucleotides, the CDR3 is TGTGCCAGCAGTGGACCGGGACACACCACAGATACGCAGTATTTT. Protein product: CASSGPGHTTDTQYF.

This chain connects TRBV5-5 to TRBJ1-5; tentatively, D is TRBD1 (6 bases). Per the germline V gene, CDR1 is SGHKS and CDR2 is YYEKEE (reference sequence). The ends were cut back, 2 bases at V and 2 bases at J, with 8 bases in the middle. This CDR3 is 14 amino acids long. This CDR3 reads CASSLQGRNQPQHF. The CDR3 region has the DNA TGTGCCAGCAGCTTACAGGGTCGCAATCAGCCCCAGCATTTT.

The CDR3 DNA follows: TGTGCCAGCAGCTCAACGGACAGGGGGCCCGAGCAGTACTTC. It yields the protein CASSSTDRGPEQYF. The chain uses TRBV11-2 and TRBJ2-7; 11 bases match TRBD1. Per germline, CDR1 SGHAT and CDR2 FQNNGV. The CDR3 totals 14 residues. Unmatched junction bases numbered 5, after V lost 4 bases and J lost 6 bases.

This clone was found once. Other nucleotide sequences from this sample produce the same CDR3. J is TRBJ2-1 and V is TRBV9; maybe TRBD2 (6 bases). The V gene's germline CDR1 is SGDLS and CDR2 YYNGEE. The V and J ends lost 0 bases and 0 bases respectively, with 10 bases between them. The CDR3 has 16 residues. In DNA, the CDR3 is TGTGCCAGCAGCGTAGTAGCGGCGAGCTCCTACAATGAGCAGTTCTTC. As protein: CASSVVAASSYNEQFF. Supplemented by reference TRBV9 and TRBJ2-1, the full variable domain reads DSGVTQTPKHLITATGQRVTLRCSPRSGDLSVYWYQQSLDQGLQFLIQYYNGEERAKGNILERFSAQQFPDLHSELNLSSLELGDSALYFCASSVVAASSYNEQFFGPGTRLTVL.

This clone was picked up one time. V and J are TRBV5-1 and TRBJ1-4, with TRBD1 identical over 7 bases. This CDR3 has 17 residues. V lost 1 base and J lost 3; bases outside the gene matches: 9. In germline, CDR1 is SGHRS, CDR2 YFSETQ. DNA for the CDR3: TGCGCCAGCAGCTTGAACCCAGGGGGTTCGGCTAATGAAAAACTGTTTTTT. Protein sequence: CASSLNPGGSANEKLFF.

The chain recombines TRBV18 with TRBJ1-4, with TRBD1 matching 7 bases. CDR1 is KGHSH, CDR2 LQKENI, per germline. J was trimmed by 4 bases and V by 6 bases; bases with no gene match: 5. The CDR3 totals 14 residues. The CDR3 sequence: CASSPGQLNEKLFF. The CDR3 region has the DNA TGTGCCAGCTCCCCGGGACAGCTTAATGAAAAACTGTTTTTT.

The CDR3 DNA reads as TGTGCCAGCAGTTACACCGGGACTCTGCATTTT. Amino acid sequence: CASSYTGTLHF. J is TRBJ1-5 and V is TRBV6-6, with a tentative D call TRBD1 (5 bases). Trimming removed 2 bases from V and 15 bases from J, with 11 bases in between. The V gene's germline CDR1 is MNHNY and CDR2 SVGAGI (reference sequence). This CDR3 is 11 amino acids long.

The CDR3 DNA is TGTGCCATCAGTGAGGCAGGGGCCTCCTACGAGCAGTACTTC. Protein sequence: CAISEAGASYEQYF. The chain carries TRBV10-3 and TRBJ2-7; possibly TRBD1 for D (6 bases). The CDR3 is 14 residues long. Per germline, CDR1 ENHRY and CDR2 SYGVKD. Trimming stripped 2 bases from V and 0 bases from J, with 8 bases between.

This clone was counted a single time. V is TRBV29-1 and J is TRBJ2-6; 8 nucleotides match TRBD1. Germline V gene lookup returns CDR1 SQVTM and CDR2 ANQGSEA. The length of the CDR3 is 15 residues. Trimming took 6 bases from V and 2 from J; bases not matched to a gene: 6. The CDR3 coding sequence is TGCAGCGTCGAGGACAGGGTCGCTGGGGCCAACGTCCTGACTTTC. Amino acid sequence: CSVEDRVAGANVLTF.

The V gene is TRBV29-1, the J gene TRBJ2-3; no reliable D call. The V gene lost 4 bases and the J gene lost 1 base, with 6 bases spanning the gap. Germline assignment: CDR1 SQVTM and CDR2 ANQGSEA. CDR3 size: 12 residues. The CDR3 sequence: CSVVSGTDTQYF. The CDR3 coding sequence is TGCAGCGTTGTCAGCGGCACAGATACGCAGTATTTT.

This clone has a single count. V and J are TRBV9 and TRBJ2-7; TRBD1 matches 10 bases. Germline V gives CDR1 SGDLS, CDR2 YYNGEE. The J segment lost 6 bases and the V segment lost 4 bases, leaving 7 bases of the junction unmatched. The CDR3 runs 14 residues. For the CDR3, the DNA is TGTGCCAGCAGCATTACGGGACAGGGGATCGAGCAGTACTTC. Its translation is CASSITGQGIEQYF.

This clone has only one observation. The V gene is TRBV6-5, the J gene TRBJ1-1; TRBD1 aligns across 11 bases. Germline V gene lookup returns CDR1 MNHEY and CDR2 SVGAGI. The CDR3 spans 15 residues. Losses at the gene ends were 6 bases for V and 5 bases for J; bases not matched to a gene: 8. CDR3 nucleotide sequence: TGTGCCAGCAGCAAGGGACAGGGGGGGAGGACTGAAGCTTTCTTT. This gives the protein CASSKGQGGRTEAFF.

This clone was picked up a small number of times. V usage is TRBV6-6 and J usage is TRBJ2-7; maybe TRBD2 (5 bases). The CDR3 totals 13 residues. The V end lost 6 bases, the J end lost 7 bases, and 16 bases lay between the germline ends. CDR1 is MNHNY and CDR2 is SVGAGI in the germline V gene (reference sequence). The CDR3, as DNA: TGTGCCAGCAGGGACTTCCGGGTGTGGGAGCAGTACTTC. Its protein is CASRDFRVWEQYF.

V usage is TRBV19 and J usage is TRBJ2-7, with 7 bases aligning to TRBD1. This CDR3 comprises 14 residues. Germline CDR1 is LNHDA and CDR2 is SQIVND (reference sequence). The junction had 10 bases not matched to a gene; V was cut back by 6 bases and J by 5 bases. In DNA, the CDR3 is TGTGCCAGTAGCCCGGGACAGCTTTTGGACGAGCAGTACTTC. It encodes CASSPGQLLDEQYF.

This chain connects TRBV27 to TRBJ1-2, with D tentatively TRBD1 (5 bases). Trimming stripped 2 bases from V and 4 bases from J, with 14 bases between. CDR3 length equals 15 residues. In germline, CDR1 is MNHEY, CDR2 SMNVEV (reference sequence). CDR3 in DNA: TGTGCCAGCAGTTTAACCCCCAGGGTCGCCTATGGCTACACCTTC. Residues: CASSLTPRVAYGYTF.

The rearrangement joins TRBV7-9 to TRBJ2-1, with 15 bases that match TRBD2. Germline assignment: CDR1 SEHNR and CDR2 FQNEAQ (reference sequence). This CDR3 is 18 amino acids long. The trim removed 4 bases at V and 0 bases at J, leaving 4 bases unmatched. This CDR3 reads CASSYGLAGGPSYNEQFF. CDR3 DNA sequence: TGTGCCAGCAGCTACGGACTAGCGGGAGGGCCCTCCTACAATGAGCAGTTCTTC.

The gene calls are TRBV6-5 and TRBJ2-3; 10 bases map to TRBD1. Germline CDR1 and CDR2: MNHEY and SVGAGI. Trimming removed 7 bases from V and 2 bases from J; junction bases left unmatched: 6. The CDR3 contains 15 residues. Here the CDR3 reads CASTAGTGDTDTQYF. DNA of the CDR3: TGTGCCAGCACAGCCGGGACAGGGGACACAGATACGCAGTATTTT.

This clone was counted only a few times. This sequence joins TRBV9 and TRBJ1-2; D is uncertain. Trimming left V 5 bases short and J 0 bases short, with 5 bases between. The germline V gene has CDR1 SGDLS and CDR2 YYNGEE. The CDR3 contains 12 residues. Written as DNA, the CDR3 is TGTGCCAGCAGTGCGACTAACTATGGCTACACCTTC. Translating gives CASSATNYGYTF.

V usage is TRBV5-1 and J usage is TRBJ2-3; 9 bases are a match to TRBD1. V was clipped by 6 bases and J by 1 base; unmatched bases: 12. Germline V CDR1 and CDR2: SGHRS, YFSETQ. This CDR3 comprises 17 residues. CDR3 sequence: CASIPGQGRLGTDTQYF. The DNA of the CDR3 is TGCGCCAGCATCCCGGGACAGGGAAGATTGGGCACAGATACGCAGTATTTT.

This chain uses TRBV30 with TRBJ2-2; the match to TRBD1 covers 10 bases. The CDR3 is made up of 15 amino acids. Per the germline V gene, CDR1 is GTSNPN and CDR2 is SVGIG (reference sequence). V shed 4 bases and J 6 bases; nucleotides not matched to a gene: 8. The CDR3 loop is CAWKFGTGDSGELFF. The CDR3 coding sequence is TGTGCCTGGAAGTTCGGGACAGGGGACTCCGGGGAGCTGTTTTTT.

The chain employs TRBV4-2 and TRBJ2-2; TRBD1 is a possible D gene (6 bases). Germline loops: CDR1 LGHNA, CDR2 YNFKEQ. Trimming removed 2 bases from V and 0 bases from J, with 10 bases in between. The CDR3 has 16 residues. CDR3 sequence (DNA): TGTGCCAGCAGCCAACAGAGGACAGCGAACACCGGGGAGCTGTTTTTT. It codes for CASSQQRTANTGELFF.

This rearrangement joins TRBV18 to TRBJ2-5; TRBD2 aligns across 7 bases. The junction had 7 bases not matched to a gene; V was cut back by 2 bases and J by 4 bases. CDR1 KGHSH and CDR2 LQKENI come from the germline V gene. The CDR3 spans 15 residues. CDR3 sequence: CASSPISGVSETQYF. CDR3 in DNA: TGTGCCAGCTCACCAATCAGCGGGGTGTCAGAGACCCAGTACTTC.

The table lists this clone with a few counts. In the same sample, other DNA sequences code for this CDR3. CDR3 sequence: CASSPGGYNEQFF. In DNA, the CDR3 is TGCGCCAGCAGCCCCGGGGGATACAATGAGCAGTTCTTC. The chain is built from TRBV5-1 and TRBJ2-1; tentative D call: TRBD2 (6 bases). Germline V lookup: CDR1 SGHRS, CDR2 YFSETQ. The CDR3 has 13 amino acids. Between the trimmed V and J ends, which lost 4 bases and 4 bases, there was a span of 9 bases.

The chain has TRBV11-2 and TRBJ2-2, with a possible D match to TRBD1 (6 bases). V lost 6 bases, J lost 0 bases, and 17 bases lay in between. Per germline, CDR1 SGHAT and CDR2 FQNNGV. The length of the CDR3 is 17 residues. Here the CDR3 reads CASSLRGVLANTGELFF. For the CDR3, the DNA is TGTGCCAGCAGTCTCAGGGGCGTGTTGGCGAACACCGGGGAGCTGTTTTTT.

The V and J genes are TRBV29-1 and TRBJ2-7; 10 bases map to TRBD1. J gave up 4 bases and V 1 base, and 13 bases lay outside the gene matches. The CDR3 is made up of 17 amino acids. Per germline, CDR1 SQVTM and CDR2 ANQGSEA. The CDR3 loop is CSVEGGVRDRGLYEQYF. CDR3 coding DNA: TGCAGCGTTGAAGGAGGGGTCCGGGACAGGGGTCTTTACGAGCAGTACTTC.

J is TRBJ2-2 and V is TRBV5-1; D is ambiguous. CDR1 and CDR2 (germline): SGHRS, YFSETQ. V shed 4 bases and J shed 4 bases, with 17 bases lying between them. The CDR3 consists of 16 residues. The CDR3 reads CASSPGSLAGTGELFF. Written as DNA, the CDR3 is TGCGCCAGCAGCCCCGGCAGTTTAGCCGGCACCGGGGAGCTGTTTTTT.

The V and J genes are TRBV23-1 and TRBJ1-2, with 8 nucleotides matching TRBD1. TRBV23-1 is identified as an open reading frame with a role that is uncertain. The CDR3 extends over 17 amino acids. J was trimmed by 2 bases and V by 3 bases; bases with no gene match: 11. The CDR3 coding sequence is TGCGCCAGCAGTCACCTCCCGGGACAGGCGTCGAACTATGGCTACACCTTC. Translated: CASSHLPGQASNYGYTF.